This T cell receptor beta chain stems from a study of patients and donors after allogeneic stem cell transplantation. Trimming removed 4 bases at V and 0 bases at J, with 6 bases between. The germline V gene encodes CDR1 SEHNR and CDR2 FQNEAQ (reference sequence). The CDR3 length is 13 residues. This clonotype was found a few times. In TCRdb, the RT-PCR reads were re-called with MiXCR into one record per CDR3 protein. Of tens of thousands of distinct CDR3 sequences listed, around 48% are singletons. This chain connects TRBV7-9 to TRBJ1-2, with D hard to call. The receptor comes from a human donor who was either an allogeneic HSCT recipient or a stem cell or donor lymphocyte infusion donor (not recorded which). It is not recorded whose cells these are; they may come from a transplant donor. Sequenced sample: blood, either unsorted or a sorted T cell fraction (not recorded which). The CDR3 nucleotides read TGTGCCAGCAGCTCGACCACTAACTATGGCTACACCTTC. Translation: CASSSTTNYGYTF.